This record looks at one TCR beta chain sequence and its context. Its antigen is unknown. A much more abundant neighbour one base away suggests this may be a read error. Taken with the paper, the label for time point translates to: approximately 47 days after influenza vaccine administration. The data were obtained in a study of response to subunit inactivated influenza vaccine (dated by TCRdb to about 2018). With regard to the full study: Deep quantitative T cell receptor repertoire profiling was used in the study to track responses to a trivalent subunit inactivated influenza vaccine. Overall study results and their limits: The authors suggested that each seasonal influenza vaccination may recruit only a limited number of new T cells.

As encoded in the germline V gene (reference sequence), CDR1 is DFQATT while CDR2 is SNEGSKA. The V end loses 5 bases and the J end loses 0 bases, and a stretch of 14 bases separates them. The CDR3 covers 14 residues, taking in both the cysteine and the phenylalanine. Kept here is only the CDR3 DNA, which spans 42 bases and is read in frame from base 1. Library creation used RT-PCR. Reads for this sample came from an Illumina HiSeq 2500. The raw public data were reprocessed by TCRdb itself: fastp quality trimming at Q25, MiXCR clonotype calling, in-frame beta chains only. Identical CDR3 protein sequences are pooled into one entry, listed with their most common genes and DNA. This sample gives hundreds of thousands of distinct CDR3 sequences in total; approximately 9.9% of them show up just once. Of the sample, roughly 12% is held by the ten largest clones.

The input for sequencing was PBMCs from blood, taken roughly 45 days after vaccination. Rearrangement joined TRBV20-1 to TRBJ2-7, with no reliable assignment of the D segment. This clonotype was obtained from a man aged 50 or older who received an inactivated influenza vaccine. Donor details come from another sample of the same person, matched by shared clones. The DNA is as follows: TGCAGTGCTCACTGGAGACTGAGCTCCTACGAGCAGTACTTC. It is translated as CSAHWRLSSYEQYF.